These 5 T cell receptor beta chains came from one sample sequenced in a study of shared clonotypes between healthy human individuals. Profiling relied on immunoSEQ multiplex PCR, and the TCRdb table lists in-frame clones only, not all of them. Among roughly 2.1 million clones listed, under 95% were seen once. CD45RO-negative cells were positively selected for CCR7, leaving out terminally differentiated effector memory CD45RA+ cells. Sequencing input: naive CD8+ T cells from PBMCs. These receptors were obtained from a man aged 18 to 35 in good health. Some clones in this sample may be carry-over from other donors' samples.

The V and J genes are TRBV29-1 and TRBJ2-5; TRBD1 agrees at 7 bases. The V gene's germline CDR1 is SQVTM and CDR2 ANQGSEA. The CDR3 runs to 12 residues. V lost 7 bases and J lost 1; bases outside the gene matches: 3. CDR3 loop: CSGGTVQETQYF. DNA for the CDR3: TGCAGCGGGGGGACAGTCCAAGAGACCCAGTACTTC.

The CDR3 reads CASSQDTEGVSEQYF. The CDR3, as DNA: TGTGCCAGCAGCCAAGATACGGAGGGTGTGAGTGAGCAGTACTTC. J is TRBJ2-7 and V is TRBV4-2; tentative D call: TRBD2 (6 bases). Germline lookup yields CDR1 LGHNA and CDR2 YNFKEQ. CDR3 length: 15 residues. Trimming took off 0 bases at V and 7 bases at J, with 16 bases between the two ends.

This clone was observed a few times. The J gene is TRBJ2-1, the V gene TRBV29-1; D gene unclear. Per the germline V gene, CDR1 is SQVTM and CDR2 is ANQGSEA. The CDR3 sequence is 15 residues long. V gave up 4 bases and J gave up 7 bases, with 20 bases separating them. The CDR3 DNA sequence: TGCAGCGTTGTGGTCGGAACGCTTGATCTGAATGAGCAGTTCTTC. Translated: CSVVVGTLDLNEQFF.

This clone was counted once. The chain combines TRBV19 with TRBJ2-5; 7 bases match TRBD2. The V segment lost 4 bases and the J segment 3 bases; nucleotides outside the gene matches: 5. The CDR3 consists of 14 residues. CDR1 LNHDA and CDR2 SQIVND come from the germline V gene (reference sequence). This chain's CDR3 is CASSSSGTKETQYF. DNA of the CDR3: TGTGCCAGTAGTAGCAGCGGGACCAAAGAGACCCAGTACTTC.

As to this clone: This sample includes further DNA sequences coding for the same CDR3. V gene TRBV28 combines with J gene TRBJ1-5; D not resolved. Trimming took 6 bases from V and 0 from J, leaving 12 bases between them. Germline values: CDR1 MDHEN, CDR2 SYDVKM. This CDR3 has 15 amino acids. The CDR3 sequence is CASSLGPYSNQPQHF. CDR3 DNA sequence: TGTGCCAGCAGCCTCGGACCTTATAGCAATCAGCCCCAGCATTTT.